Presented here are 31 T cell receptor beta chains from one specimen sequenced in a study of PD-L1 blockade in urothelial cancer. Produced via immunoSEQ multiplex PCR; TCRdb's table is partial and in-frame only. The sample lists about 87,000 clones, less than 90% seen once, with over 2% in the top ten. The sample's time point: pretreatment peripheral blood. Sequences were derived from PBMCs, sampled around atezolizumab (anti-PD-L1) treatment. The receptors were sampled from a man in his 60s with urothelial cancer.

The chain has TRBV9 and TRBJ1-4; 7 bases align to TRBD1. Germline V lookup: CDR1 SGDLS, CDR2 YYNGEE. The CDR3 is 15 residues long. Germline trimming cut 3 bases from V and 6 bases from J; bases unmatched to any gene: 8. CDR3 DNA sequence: TGTGCCAGCAGCGCCTTACAGGGGCAGGATGAAAAACTGTTTTTT. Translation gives CASSALQGQDEKLFF.

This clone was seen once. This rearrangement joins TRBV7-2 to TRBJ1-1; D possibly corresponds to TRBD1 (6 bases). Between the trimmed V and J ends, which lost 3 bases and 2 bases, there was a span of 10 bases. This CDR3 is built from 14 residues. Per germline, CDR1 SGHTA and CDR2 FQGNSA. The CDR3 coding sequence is TGTGCCAGCAGCTTGGGGGCAGGAAACACTGAAGCTTTCTTT. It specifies CASSLGAGNTEAFF.

The CDR3 bases are TGTGCCAGCAGCCCCGCTGGGGGGGAGTCCGGGGAGCTGTTTTTT. It specifies CASSPAGGESGELFF. V and J are TRBV11-1 and TRBJ2-2, with 7 positions matching TRBD2. V trimming: 5 bases; J trimming: 6 bases; junction bases outside the gene matches: 9. The germline V gene has CDR1 SGHAT and CDR2 FQDESV (reference sequence). This CDR3 comprises 15 residues.

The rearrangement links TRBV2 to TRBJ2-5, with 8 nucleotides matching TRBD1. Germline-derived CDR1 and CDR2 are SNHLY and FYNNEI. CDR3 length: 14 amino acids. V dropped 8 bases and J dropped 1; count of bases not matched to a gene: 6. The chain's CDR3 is CASGQGRSQETQYF. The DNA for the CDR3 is TGTGCCAGCGGACAGGGCCGTTCCCAAGAGACCCAGTACTTC.

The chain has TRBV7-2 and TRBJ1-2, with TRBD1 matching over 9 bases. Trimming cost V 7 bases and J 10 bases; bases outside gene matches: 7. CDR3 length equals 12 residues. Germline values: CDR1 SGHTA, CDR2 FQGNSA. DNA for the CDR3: TGTGCCAGCACCTGGGACAGGGACGACTACACCTTC. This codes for CASTWDRDDYTF.

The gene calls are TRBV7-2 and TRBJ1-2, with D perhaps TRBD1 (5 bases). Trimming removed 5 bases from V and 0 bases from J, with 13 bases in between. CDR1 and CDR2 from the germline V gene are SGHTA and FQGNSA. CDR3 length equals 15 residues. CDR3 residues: CASSPRQSSNYGYTF. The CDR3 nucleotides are TGTGCCAGCAGCCCACGACAGTCCTCTAACTATGGCTACACCTTC.

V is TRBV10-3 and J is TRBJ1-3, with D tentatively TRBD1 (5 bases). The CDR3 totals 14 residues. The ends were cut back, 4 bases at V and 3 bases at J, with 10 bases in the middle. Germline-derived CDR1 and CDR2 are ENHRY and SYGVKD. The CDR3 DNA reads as TGTGCCATCAGTGCAGGGTTGAGTGGAAACACCATATATTTT. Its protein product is CAISAGLSGNTIYF.

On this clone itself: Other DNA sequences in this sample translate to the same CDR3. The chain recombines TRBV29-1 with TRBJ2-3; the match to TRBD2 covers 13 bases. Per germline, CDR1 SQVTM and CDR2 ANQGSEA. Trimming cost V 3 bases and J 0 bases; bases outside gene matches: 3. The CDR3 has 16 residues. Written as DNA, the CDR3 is TGCAGCGTTGATGGACTAGCGGGGGATAGCACAGATACGCAGTATTTT. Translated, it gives CSVDGLAGDSTDTQYF.

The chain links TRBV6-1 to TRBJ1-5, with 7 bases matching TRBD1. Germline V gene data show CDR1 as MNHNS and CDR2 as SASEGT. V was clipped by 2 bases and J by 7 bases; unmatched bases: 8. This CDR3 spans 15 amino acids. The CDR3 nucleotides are TGTGCCAGCAGTGAATCGACAGGGAAGGGACAGCCCCAGCATTTT. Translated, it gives CASSESTGKGQPQHF.

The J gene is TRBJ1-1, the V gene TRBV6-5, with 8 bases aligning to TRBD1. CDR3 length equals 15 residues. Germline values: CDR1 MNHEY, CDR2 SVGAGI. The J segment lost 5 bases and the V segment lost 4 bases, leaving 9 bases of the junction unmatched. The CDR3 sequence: CASSFQGAGKTEAFF. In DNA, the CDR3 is TGTGCCAGCAGTTTTCAGGGGGCAGGGAAAACTGAAGCTTTCTTT.

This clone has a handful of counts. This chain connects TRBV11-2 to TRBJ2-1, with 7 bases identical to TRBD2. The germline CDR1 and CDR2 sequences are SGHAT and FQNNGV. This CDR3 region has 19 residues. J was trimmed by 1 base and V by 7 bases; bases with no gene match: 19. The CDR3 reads CASNPTSGGRTGSYNEQFF. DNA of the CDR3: TGTGCCAGCAACCCCACTAGTGGCGGGAGAACTGGATCCTACAATGAGCAGTTCTTC.

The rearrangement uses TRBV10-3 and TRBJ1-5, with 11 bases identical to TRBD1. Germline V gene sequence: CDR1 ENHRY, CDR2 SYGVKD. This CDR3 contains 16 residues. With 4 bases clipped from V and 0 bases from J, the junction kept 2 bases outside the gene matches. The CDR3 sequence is CAISGGQGASNQPQHF. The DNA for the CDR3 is TGTGCCATCAGTGGAGGACAGGGGGCTAGCAATCAGCCCCAGCATTTT.

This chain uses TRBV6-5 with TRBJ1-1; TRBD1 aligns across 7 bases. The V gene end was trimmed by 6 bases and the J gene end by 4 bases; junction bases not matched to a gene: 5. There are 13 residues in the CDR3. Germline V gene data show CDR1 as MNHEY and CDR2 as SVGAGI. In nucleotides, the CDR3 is TGTGCCAGCAGATCGGACAGGCCCACTGAAGCTTTCTTT. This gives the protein CASRSDRPTEAFF.

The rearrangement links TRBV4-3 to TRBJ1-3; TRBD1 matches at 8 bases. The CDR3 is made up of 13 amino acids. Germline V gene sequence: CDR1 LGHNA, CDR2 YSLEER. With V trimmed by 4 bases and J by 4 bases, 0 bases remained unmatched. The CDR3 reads CASSRDRGNTIYF. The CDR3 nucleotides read TGCGCCAGCAGCCGGGACAGGGGAAACACCATATATTTT.

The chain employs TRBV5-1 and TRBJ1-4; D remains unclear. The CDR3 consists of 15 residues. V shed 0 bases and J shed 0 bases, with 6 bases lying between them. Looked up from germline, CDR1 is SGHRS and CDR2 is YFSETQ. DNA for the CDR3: TGCGCCAGCAGCTTGGCCAGCGCAACTAATGAAAAACTGTTTTTT. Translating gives CASSLASATNEKLFF. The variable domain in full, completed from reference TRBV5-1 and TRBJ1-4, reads KAGVTQTPRYLIKTRGQQVTLSCSPISGHRSVSWYQQTPGQGLQFLFEYFSETQRNKGNFPGRFSGRQFSNSRSEMNVSTLELGDSALYLCASSLASATNEKLFFGSGTQLSVL.

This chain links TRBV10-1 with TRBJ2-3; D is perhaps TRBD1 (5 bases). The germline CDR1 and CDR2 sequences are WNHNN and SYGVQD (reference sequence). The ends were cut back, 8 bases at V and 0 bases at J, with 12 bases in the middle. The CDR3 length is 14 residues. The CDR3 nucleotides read TGCGCCAGCGGACACGGGTCTAGCACAGATACGCAGTATTTT. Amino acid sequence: CASGHGSSTDTQYF.

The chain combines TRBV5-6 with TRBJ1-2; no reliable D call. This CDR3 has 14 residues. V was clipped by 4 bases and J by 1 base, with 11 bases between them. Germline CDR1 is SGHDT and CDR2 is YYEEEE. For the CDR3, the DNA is TGTGCCAGCAGCCCGGATAGCGGTAACTATGGCTACACCTTC. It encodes CASSPDSGNYGYTF.

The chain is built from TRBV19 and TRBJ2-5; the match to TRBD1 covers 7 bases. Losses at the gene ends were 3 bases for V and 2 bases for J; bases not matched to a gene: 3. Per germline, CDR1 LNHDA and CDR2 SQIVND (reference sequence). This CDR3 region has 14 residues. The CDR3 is CASSMGQIQETQYF. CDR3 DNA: TGTGCCAGTAGTATGGGACAGATACAAGAGACCCAGTACTTC.

CDR3 protein: CASSEAGGSTDTQYF. The CDR3 DNA is TGTGCCAGCAGTGAAGCAGGGGGATCCACAGATACGCAGTATTTT. The rearrangement links TRBV2 to TRBJ2-3; a weak D match, TRBD1 (6 bases). Per germline, CDR1 SNHLY and CDR2 FYNNEI. The CDR3 covers 15 residues. Deletions cut 0 bases from V and 2 bases from J, with 9 bases between.

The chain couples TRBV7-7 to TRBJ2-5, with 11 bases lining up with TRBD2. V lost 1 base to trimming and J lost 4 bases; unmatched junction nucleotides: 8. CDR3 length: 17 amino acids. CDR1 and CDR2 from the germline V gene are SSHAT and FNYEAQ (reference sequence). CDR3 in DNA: TGTGCCAGCAGCTTAGAGCCTAGCGGGGGGCAGGGAGAGACCCAGTACTTC. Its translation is CASSLEPSGGQGETQYF.

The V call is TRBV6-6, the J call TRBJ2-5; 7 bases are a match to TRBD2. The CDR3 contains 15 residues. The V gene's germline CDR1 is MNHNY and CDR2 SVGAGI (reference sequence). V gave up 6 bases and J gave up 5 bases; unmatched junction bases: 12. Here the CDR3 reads CASRTGEGSGETQYF. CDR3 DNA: TGTGCCAGCAGGACGGGGGAGGGTTCGGGGGAGACCCAGTACTTC.

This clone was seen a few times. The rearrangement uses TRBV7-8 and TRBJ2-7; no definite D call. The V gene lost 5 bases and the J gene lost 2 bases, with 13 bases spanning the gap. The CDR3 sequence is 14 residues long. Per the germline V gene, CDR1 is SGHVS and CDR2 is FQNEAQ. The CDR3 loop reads CASSPRAGPYEQYF. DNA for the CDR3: TGTGCCAGCAGCCCACGAGCTGGTCCCTACGAGCAGTACTTC.

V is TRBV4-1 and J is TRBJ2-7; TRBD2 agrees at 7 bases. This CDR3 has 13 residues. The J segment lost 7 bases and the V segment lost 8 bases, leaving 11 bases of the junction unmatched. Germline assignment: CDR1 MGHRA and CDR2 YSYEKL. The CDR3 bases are TGCGCCAGCCGGGGGGACTCCCACCTTGAGCAGTACTTC. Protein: CASRGDSHLEQYF.

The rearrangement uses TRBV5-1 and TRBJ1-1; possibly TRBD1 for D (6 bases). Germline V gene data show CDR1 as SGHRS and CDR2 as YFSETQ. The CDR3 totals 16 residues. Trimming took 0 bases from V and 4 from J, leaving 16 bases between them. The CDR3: CASSLAGGAGSTEAFF. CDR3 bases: TGCGCCAGCAGCTTGGCGGGGGGCGCGGGGAGCACTGAAGCTTTCTTT.

In DNA, the CDR3 is TGTGCCAGCAGTTACCGGACAGGCCCGTATCCCCTCCACTTT. Translating it yields CASSYRTGPYPLHF. The V call is TRBV5-4, the J call TRBJ1-6; 7 positions match TRBD1. V shed 5 bases, J shed 13 bases, and the junction held 12 bases outside the gene matches. The CDR3 has 14 residues. CDR1 and CDR2 from the germline V gene are SGHNT and YYREEE (reference sequence).

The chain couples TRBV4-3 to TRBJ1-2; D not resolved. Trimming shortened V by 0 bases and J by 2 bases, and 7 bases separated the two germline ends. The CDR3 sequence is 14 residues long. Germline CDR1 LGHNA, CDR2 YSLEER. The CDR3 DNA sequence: TGCGCCAGCAGCCAAGAAATACAAAACTATGGCTACACCTTC. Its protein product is CASSQEIQNYGYTF.

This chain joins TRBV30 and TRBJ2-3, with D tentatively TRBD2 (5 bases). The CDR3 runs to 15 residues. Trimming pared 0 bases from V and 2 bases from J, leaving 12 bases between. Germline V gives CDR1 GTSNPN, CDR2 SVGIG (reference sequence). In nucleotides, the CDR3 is TGTGCCTGGAGTGTACAAATCGGGATCACAGATACGCAGTATTTT. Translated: CAWSVQIGITDTQYF.

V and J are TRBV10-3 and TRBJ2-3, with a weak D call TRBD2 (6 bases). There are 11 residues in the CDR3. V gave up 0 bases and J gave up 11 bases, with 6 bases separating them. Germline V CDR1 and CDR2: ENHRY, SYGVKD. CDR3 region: CAISESGGQYF. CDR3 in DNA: TGTGCCATCAGTGAGTCCGGGGGGCAGTATTTT.

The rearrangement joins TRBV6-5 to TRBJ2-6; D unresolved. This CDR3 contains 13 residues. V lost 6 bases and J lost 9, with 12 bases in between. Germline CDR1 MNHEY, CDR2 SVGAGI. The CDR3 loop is CASRFRENNVLTF. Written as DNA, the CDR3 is TGTGCCAGCAGATTTCGAGAGAACAACGTCCTGACTTTC.

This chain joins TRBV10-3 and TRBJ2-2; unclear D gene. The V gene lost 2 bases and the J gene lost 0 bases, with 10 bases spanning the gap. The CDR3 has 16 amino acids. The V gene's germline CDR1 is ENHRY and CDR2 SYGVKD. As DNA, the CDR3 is TGTGCCATCAGTGAGAGAGTTAGCTCGAACACCGGGGAGCTGTTTTTT. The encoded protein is CAISERVSSNTGELFF.

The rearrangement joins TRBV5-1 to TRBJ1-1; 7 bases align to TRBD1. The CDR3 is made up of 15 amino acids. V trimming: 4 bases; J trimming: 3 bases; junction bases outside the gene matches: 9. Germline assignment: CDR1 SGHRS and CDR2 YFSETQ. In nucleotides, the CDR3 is TGCGCCAGCAGCCCAATCTCCGACAGGGACACTGAAGCTTTCTTT. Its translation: CASSPISDRDTEAFF.